Presented here are 11 T cell receptor beta chains from one specimen sequenced in a study of lymphopenia after photon versus proton radiotherapy. The repertoire was sequenced with immunoSEQ multiplex PCR; TCRdb's copy has only in-frame clones and lacks some. Of roughly 36,000 clones in the sample, roughly 90% are singletons; the top ten hold 6.8%. Sequences were derived from peripheral blood, sampled from a patient treated with photon-based radiotherapy. These receptor sequences come from a woman between 50 and 59 years old with pancreatic cancer.

The chain has TRBV5-4 and TRBJ1-2; D ambiguous. The CDR3 runs 13 residues. Per the germline V gene, CDR1 is SGHNT and CDR2 is YYREEE (reference sequence). V was trimmed by 0 bases and J by 4 bases, leaving 7 bases between them. CDR3 coding DNA: TGTGCCAGCAGCTTGGGACAAACCTATGGCTACACCTTC. As protein: CASSLGQTYGYTF.

The rearrangement links TRBV19 to TRBJ2-2; 8 nucleotides agree with TRBD2. Germline assignment: CDR1 LNHDA and CDR2 SQIVND (reference sequence). V dropped 5 bases and J dropped 5; count of bases not matched to a gene: 7. There are 15 residues in the CDR3. Here the CDR3 DNA reads TGTGCCAGTAGTTTGGGACTAGGAAGTACCGGGGAGCTGTTTTTT. Its translation: CASSLGLGSTGELFF.

The V and J genes are TRBV9 and TRBJ2-7, with a weak D call TRBD1 (6 bases). Trimming removed 3 bases at V and 3 bases at J, with 13 bases between. The CDR3 contains 14 residues. The germline gives CDR1 SGDLS, CDR2 YYNGEE. The CDR3 nucleotides read TGTGCCAGCAGCGCCCCGGACAGAATCTACGAGCAGTACTTC. Encoded protein: CASSAPDRIYEQYF. Full variable domain (missing parts from reference TRBV9 and TRBJ2-7): DSGVTQTPKHLITATGQRVTLRCSPRSGDLSVYWYQQSLDQGLQFLIQYYNGEERAKGNILERFSAQQFPDLHSELNLSSLELGDSALYFCASSAPDRIYEQYFGPGTRLTVT.

This clone occurred once. V and J are TRBV18 and TRBJ1-6, with 9 bases matching TRBD1. Germline CDR1 KGHSH, CDR2 LQKENI. The V and J ends lost 3 bases and 7 bases, in that order; junction bases with no gene match: 1. This CDR3 spans 14 amino acids. The CDR3 coding sequence is TGTGCCAGCTCACCGGACAGGGGCAATTCACCCCTCCACTTT. Protein: CASSPDRGNSPLHF.

The V and J genes are TRBV27 and TRBJ2-1, with a tentative D call TRBD1 (6 bases). Germline loops: CDR1 MNHEY, CDR2 SMNVEV (reference sequence). V was pared by 6 bases and J by 4 bases, with 16 bases between. The CDR3 has 15 residues. Written as DNA, the CDR3 is TGTGCCAGCAGCATTGGACAGTCTTTTTACAATGAGCAGTTCTTC. Its translation is CASSIGQSFYNEQFF.

This chain links TRBV11-2 with TRBJ2-5; 14 bases align to TRBD2. CDR1 SGHAT and CDR2 FQNNGV come from the germline V gene. Losses at the gene ends were 5 bases for V and 7 bases for J; bases not matched to a gene: 15. The CDR3 spans 18 residues. CDR3 region: CASSLRLAGGPWGGTQYF. The CDR3 nucleotides are TGTGCCAGCAGCCTACGACTAGCGGGAGGGCCTTGGGGGGGGACCCAGTACTTC.

This chain joins TRBV7-9 and TRBJ2-2; tentatively, D is TRBD1 (6 bases). The germline V gene has CDR1 SEHNR and CDR2 FQNEAQ (reference sequence). There are 14 residues in the CDR3. Deletions cut 9 bases from V and 3 bases from J, with 14 bases between. This CDR3 is CASSTGIDTGELFF. In DNA, the CDR3 is TGTGCCAGTTCTACAGGGATCGACACCGGGGAGCTGTTTTTT.

The V gene is TRBV7-2, the J gene TRBJ2-7, with 9 positions matching TRBD2. CDR1 is SGHTA, CDR2 FQGNSA, per germline. CDR3 length equals 15 residues. Germline trimming cut 5 bases from V and 3 bases from J; bases unmatched to any gene: 8. CDR3 region: CASSTHSGSLYEQYF. DNA for the CDR3: TGTGCCAGCAGCACACATAGCGGGAGCCTCTACGAGCAGTACTTC.

The chain recombines TRBV6-1 with TRBJ2-5, with 12 bases aligning to TRBD2. The CDR3 spans 15 residues. Germline V gene lookup returns CDR1 MNHNS and CDR2 SASEGT. V lost 2 bases and J lost 4; bases outside the gene matches: 2. DNA of the CDR3: TGTGCCAGCAGTGAACTAGCGGGAGGGCCAGAGACCCAGTACTTC. Amino acids: CASSELAGGPETQYF.

The chain uses TRBV27 and TRBJ2-2; 10 bases fit TRBD2. Germline V gene sequence: CDR1 MNHEY, CDR2 SMNVEV (reference sequence). CDR3 length: 22 residues. V trimming: 7 bases; J trimming: 0 bases; junction bases outside the gene matches: 23. The CDR3 nucleotides read TGTGCCAGCACCCAAATCGCACTGGGATCCTTAACTAGCGGGGCGAACACCGGGGAGCTGTTTTTT. The encoded protein is CASTQIALGSLTSGANTGELFF.

V usage is TRBV4-3 and J usage is TRBJ2-7; 8 bases match TRBD1. V lost 6 bases, J lost 5 bases, and 18 bases stayed unmatched. This CDR3 has 17 amino acids. CDR1 and CDR2 (germline): LGHNA, YSLEER. The CDR3 sequence: CASRARGDGRGRDEQYF. The DNA for the CDR3 is TGCGCCAGCAGAGCAAGGGGGGACGGCAGGGGGCGCGACGAGCAGTACTTC.